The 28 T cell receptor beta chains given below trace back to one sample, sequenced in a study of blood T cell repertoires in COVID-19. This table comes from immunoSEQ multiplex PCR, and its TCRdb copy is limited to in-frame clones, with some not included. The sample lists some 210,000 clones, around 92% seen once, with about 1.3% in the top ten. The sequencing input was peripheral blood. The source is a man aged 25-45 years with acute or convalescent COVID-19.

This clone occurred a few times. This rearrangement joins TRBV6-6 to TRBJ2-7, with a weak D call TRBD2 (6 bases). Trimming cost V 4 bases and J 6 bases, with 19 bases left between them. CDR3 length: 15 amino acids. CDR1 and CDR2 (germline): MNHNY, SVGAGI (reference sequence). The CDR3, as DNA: TGTGCCAGCAGTTGGGGACTCCCCGGGTCCGCCGAGCAGTACTTC. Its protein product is CASSWGLPGSAEQYF.

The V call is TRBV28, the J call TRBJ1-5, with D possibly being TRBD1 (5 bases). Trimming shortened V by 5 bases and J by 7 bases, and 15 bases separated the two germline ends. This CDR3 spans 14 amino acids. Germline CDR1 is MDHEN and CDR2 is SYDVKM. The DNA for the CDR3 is TGTGCCAGCAGTCCGATCAGGGTCCGACAGCCCCAGCATTTT. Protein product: CASSPIRVRQPQHF.

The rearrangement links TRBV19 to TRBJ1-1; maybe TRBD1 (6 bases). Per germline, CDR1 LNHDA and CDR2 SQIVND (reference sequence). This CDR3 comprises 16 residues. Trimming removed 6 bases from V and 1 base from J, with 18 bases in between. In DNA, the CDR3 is TGTGCCAGTAGGAAACCCCACAGGGCTGAGAACACTGAAGCTTTCTTT. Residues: CASRKPHRAENTEAFF.

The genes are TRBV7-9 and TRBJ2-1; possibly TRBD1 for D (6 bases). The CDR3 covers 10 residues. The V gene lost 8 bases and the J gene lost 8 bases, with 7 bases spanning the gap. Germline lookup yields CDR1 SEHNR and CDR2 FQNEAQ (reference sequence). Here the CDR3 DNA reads TGTGCCAGCCCAGGGGATGAGCAGTTCTTC. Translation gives CASPGDEQFF.

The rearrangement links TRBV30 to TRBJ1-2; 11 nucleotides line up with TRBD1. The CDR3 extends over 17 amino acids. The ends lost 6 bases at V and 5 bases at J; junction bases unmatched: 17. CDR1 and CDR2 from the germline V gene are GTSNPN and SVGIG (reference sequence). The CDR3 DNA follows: TGTGCCTGTTCTAACCACCAAAGGACAGGGGGCATGTATGGCTACACCTTC. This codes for CACSNHQRTGGMYGYTF.

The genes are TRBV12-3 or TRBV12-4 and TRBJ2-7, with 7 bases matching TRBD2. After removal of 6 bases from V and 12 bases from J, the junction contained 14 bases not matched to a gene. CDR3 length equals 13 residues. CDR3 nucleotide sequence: TGTGCCAGCAGCTTGGGGGGGAGTAGGTCTCCGTACTTC. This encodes CASSLGGSRSPYF.

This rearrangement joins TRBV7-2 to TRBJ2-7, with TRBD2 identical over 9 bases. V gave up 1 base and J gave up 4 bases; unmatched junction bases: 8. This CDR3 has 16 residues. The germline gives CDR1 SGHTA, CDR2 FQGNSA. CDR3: CASSLEWASGIYEQYF. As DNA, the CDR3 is TGTGCCAGCAGCTTAGAATGGGCTAGCGGGATATACGAGCAGTACTTC.

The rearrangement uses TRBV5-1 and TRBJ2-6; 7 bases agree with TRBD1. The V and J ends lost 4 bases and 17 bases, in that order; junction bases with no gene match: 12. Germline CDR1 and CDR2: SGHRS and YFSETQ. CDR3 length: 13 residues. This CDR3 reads CASSPPGTALMTF. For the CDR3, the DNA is TGCGCCAGCAGCCCTCCGGGGACAGCTCTCATGACTTTC.

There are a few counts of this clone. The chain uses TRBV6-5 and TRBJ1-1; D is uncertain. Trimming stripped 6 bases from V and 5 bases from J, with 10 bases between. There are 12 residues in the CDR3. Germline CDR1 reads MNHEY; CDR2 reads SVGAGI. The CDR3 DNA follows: TGTGCCAGCAGCCGGACGGGGACTGAAGCTTTCTTT. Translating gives CASSRTGTEAFF.

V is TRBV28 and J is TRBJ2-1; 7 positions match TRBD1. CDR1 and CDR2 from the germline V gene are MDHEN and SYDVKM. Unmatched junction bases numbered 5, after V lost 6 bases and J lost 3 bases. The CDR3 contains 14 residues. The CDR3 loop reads CASRTGTDYNEQFF. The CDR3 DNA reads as TGTGCCAGCAGGACCGGGACAGACTACAATGAGCAGTTCTTC.

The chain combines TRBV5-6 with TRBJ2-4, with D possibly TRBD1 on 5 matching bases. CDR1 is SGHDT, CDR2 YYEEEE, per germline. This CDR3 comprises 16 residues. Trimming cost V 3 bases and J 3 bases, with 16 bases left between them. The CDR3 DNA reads TGTGCCAGCAGCTCCCACCTGGGCAGGGTCAAAAACATTCAGTACTTC. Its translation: CASSSHLGRVKNIQYF. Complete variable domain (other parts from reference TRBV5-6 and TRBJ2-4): DAGVTQSPTHLIKTRGQQVTLRCSPKSGHDTVSWYQQALGQGPQFIFQYYEEEERQRGNFPDRFSGHQFPNYSSELNVNALLLGDSALYLCASSSHLGRVKNIQYFGAGTRLSVL.

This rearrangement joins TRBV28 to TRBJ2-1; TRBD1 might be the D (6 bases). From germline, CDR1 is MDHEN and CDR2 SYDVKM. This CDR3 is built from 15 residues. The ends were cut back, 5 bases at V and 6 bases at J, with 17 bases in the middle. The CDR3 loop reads CASSPRGKASNEQFF. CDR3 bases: TGTGCCAGCAGTCCCAGGGGTAAGGCAAGCAATGAGCAGTTCTTC.

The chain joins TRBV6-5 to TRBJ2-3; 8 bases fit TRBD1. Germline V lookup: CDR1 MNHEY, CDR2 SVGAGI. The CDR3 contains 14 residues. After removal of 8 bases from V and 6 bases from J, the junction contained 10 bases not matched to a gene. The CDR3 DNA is TGTGCCAGCCGCGCGGACAGGGCGCGCGATACGCAGTATTTT. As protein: CASRADRARDTQYF.

The CDR3 bases are TGTGCCTGGAAAGGGACAGGGGGCTTCACAGATACGCAGTATTTT. Protein product: CAWKGTGGFTDTQYF. J is TRBJ2-3 and V is TRBV30; 12 bases line up with TRBD1. The V gene's germline CDR1 is GTSNPN and CDR2 SVGIG (reference sequence). This CDR3 spans 15 amino acids. V shed 4 bases, J shed 2 bases, and the junction held 4 bases outside the gene matches.

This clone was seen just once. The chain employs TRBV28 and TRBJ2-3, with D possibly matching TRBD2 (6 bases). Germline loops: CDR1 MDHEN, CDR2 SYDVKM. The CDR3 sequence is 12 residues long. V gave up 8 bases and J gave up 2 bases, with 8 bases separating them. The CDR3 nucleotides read TGTGCCAGCGCGCGGGACACAGATACGCAGTATTTT. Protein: CASARDTDTQYF.

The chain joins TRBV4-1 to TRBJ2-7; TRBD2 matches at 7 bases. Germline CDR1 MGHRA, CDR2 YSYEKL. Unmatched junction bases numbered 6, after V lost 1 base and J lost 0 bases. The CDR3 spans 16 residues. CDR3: CASSQGGTTISYEQYF. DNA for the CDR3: TGCGCCAGCAGCCAAGGCGGGACTACAATCTCCTACGAGCAGTACTTC.

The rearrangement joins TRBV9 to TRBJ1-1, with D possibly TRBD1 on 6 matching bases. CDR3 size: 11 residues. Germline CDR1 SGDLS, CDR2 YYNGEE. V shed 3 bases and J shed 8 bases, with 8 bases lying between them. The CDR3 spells CASSAQGEAFF. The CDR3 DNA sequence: TGTGCCAGCAGCGCCCAGGGGGAAGCTTTCTTT. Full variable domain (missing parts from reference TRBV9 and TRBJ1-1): DSGVTQTPKHLITATGQRVTLRCSPRSGDLSVYWYQQSLDQGLQFLIQYYNGEERAKGNILERFSAQQFPDLHSELNLSSLELGDSALYFCASSAQGEAFFGQGTRLTVV.

This CDR3 is CASTSGGATDTQYF. In nucleotides, the CDR3 is TGTGCCTCTACTAGCGGGGGTGCCACAGATACGCAGTATTTT. J is TRBJ2-3 and V is TRBV10-3, with TRBD2 matching over 11 bases. The ends lost 11 bases at V and 2 bases at J; junction bases unmatched: 6. The germline V gene encodes CDR1 ENHRY and CDR2 SYGVKD. This CDR3 spans 14 amino acids.

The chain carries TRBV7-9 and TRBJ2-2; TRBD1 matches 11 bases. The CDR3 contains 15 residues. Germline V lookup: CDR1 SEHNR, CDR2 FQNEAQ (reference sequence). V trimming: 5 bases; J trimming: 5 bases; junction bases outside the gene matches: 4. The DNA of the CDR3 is TGTGCCAGCAGCACGGGACAGGGGGGGACCGGGGAGCTGTTTTTT. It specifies CASSTGQGGTGELFF.

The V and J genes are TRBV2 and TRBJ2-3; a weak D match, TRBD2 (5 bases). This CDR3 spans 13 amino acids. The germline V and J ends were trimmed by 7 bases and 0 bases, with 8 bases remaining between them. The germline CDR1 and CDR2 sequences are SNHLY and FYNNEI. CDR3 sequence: CASKGGSTDTQYF. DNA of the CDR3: TGTGCCAGCAAAGGCGGGAGCACAGATACGCAGTATTTT.

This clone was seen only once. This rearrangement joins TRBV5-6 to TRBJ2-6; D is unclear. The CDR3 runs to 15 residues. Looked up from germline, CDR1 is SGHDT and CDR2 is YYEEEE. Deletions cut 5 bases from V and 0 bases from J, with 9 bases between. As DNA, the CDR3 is TGTGCCAGCAGTTATGTCCTCTCTGGGGCCAACGTCCTGACTTTC. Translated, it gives CASSYVLSGANVLTF.

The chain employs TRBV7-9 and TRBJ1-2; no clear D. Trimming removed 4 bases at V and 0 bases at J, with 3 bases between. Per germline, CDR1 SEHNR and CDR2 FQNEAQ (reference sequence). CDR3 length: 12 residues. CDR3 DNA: TGTGCCAGCAGCTATACTAACTATGGCTACACCTTC. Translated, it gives CASSYTNYGYTF.

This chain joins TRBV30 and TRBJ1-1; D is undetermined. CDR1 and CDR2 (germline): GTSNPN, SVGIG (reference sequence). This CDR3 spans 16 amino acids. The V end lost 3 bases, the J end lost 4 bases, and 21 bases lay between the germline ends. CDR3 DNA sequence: TGTGCCTGGAGGGCACAGAGACCCATTCTGGGCACTGAAGCTTTCTTT. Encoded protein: CAWRAQRPILGTEAFF.

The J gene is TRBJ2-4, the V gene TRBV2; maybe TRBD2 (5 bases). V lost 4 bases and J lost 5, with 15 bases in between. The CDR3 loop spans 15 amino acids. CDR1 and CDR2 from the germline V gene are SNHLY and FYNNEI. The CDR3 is CASSVRAGLQNIQYF. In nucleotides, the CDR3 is TGTGCCAGCAGTGTTCGGGCGGGTTTACAAAACATTCAGTACTTC.

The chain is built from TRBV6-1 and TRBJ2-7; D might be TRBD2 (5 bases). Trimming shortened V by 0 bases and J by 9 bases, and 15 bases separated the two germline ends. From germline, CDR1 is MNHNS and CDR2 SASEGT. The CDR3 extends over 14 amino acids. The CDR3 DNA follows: TGTGCCAGCAGTGAAGCTGACGGGATCGCGTTGCAGTACTTC. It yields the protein CASSEADGIALQYF.

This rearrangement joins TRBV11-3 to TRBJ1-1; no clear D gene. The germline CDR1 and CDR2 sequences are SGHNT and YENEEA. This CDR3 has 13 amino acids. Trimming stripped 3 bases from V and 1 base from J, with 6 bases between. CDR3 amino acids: CASSFSRNTEAFF. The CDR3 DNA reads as TGTGCCAGCAGCTTTAGCAGGAACACTGAAGCTTTCTTT. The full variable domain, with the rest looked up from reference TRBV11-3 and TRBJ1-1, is EAGVVQSPRYKIIEKKQPVAFWCNPISGHNTLYWYLQNLGQGPELLIRYENEEAVDDSQLPKDRFSAERLKGVDSTLKIQPAELGDSAVYLCASSFSRNTEAFFGQGTRLTVV.

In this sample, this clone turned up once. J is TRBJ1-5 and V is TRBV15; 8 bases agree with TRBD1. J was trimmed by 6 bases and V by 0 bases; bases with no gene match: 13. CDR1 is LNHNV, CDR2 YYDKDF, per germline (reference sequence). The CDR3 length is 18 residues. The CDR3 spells CATSRDHGTGGVVQPQHF. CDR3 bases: TGTGCCACCAGCAGAGATCACGGGACAGGCGGGGTCGTTCAGCCCCAGCATTTT. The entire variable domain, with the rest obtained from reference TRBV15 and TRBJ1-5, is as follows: DAMVIQNPRYQVTQFGKPVTLSCSQTLNHNVMYWYQQKSSQAPKLLFHYYDKDFNNEADTPDNFQSRRPNTSFCFLDIRSPGLGDTAMYLCATSRDHGTGGVVQPQHFGDGTRLSIL.

CDR3 coding DNA: TGTGCCAGCAGTAAGACAGGGGGCAGGTCCGGGGAGCTGTTTTTT. Its translation is CASSKTGGRSGELFF. The chain links TRBV28 to TRBJ2-2; 10 positions match TRBD1. CDR1 and CDR2 from the germline V gene are MDHEN and SYDVKM. This CDR3 is built from 15 residues. The trim removed 5 bases at V and 6 bases at J, leaving 6 bases unmatched.